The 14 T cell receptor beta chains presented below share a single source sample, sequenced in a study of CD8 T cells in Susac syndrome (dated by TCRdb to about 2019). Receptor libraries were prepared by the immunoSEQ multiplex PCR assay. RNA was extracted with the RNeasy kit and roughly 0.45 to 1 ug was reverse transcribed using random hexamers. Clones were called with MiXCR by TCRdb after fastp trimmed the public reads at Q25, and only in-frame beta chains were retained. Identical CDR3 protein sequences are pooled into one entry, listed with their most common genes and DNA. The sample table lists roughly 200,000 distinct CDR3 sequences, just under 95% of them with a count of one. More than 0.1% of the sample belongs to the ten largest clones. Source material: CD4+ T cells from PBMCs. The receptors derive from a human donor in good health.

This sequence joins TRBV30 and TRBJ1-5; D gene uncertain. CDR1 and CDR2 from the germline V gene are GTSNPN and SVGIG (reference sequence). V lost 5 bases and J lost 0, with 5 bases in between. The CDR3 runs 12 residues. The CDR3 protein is CAWGRSNQPQHF. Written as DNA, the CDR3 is TGTGCCTGGGGGCGTAGCAATCAGCCCCAGCATTTT. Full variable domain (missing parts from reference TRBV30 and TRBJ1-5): SQTIHQWPATLVQPVGSPLSLECTVEGTSNPNLYWYRQAAGRGLQLLFYSVGIGQISSEVPQNLSASRPQDRQFILSSKKLLLSDSGFYLCAWGRSNQPQHFGDGTRLSIL.

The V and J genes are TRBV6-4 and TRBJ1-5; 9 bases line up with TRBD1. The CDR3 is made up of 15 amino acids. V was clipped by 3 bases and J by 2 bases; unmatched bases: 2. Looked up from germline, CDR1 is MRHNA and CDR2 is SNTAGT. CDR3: CASSETGGGNQPQHF. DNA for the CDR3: TGTGCCAGCAGTGAAACAGGGGGCGGCAATCAGCCCCAGCATTTT.

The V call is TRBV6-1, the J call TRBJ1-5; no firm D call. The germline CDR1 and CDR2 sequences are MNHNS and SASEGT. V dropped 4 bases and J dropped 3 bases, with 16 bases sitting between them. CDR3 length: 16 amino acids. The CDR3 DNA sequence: TGTGCCAGCAGTGGGGGAACTGGACTGTTCAATCAGCCCCAGCATTTT. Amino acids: CASSGGTGLFNQPQHF.

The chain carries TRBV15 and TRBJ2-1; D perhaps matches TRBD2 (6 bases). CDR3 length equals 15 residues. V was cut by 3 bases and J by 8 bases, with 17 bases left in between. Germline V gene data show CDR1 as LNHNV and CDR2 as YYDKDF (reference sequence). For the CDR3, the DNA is TGTGCCACCAGCAGGACCCCGGGGGAAGCCCATGAGCAGTTCTTC. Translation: CATSRTPGEAHEQFF.

CDR3 bases: TGCAGTGCTACAGGGGGTTGGGATGAGCAGTTCTTC. This translates into CSATGGWDEQFF. The chain has TRBV20-1 and TRBJ2-1; 7 bases fit TRBD1. The germline CDR1 and CDR2 sequences are DFQATT and SNEGSKA (reference sequence). The CDR3 covers 12 residues. Trimming cost V 4 bases and J 8 bases; bases outside gene matches: 5.

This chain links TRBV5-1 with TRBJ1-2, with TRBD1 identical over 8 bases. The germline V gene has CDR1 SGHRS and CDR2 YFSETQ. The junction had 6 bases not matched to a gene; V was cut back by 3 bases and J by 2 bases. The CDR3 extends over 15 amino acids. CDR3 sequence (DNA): TGCGCCAGCAGCTCGAGCACAGGGGGAAACTATGGCTACACCTTC. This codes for CASSSSTGGNYGYTF.

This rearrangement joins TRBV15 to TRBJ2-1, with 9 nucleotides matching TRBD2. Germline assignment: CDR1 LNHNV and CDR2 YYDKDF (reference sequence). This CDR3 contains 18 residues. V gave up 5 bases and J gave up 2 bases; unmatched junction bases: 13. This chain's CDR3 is CATSRGGGVAGAYNEQFF. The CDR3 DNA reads TGTGCCACCAGCCGCGGGGGGGGTGTAGCGGGAGCCTACAATGAGCAGTTCTTC.

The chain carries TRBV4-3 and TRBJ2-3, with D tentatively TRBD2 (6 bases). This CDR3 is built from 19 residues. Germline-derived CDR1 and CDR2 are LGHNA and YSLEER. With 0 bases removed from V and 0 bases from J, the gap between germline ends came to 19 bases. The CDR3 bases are TGCGCCAGCAGCCAAGATTACGGGGGTGGCGGAGCTAGCACAGATACGCAGTATTTT. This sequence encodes CASSQDYGGGGASTDTQYF.

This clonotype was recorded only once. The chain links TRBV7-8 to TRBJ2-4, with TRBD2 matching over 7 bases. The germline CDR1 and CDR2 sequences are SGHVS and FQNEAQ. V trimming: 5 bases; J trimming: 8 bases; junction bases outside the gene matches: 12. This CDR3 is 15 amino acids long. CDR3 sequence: CASSPRRGSLDIQYF. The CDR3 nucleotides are TGTGCCAGCAGCCCTCGGCGCGGGAGTTTGGACATTCAGTACTTC.

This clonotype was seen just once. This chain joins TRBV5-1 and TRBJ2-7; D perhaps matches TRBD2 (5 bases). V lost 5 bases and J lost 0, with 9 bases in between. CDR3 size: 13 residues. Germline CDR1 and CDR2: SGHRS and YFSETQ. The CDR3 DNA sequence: TGCGCCAGCAGAGCAACTAGCTCCTACGAGCAGTACTTC. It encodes CASRATSSYEQYF. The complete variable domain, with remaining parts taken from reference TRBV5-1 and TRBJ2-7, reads KAGVTQTPRYLIKTRGQQVTLSCSPISGHRSVSWYQQTPGQGLQFLFEYFSETQRNKGNFPGRFSGRQFSNSRSEMNVSTLELGDSALYLCASRATSSYEQYFGPGTRLTVT.

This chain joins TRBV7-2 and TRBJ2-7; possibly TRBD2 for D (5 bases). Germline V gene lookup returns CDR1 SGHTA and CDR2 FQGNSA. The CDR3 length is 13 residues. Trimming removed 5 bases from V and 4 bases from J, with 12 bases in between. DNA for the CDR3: TGTGCCAGCAGCACCCGACGAGGGTACGAGCAGTACTTC. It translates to CASSTRRGYEQYF.

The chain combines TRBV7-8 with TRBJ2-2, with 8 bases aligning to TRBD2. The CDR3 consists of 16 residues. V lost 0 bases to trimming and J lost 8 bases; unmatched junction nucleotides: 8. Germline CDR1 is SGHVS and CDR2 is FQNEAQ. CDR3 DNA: TGTGCCAGCAGCTTAGCGTCAGCGGGAGCAAAAGGGGAGCTGTTTTTT. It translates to CASSLASAGAKGELFF.

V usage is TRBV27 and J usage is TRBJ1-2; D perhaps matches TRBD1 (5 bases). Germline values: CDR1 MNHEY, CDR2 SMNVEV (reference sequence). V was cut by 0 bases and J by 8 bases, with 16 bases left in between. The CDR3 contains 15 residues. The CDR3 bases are TGTGCCAGCAGTTTATCTGTTCCAGGGTCCGACGGCTACACCTTC. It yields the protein CASSLSVPGSDGYTF.

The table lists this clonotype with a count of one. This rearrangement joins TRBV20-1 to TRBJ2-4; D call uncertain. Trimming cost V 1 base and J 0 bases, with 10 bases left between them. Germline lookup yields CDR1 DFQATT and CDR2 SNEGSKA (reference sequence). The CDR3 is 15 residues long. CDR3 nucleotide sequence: TGCAGTGCTAGAGTTCACACCCTAGCCAAAAACATTCAGTACTTC. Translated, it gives CSARVHTLAKNIQYF.